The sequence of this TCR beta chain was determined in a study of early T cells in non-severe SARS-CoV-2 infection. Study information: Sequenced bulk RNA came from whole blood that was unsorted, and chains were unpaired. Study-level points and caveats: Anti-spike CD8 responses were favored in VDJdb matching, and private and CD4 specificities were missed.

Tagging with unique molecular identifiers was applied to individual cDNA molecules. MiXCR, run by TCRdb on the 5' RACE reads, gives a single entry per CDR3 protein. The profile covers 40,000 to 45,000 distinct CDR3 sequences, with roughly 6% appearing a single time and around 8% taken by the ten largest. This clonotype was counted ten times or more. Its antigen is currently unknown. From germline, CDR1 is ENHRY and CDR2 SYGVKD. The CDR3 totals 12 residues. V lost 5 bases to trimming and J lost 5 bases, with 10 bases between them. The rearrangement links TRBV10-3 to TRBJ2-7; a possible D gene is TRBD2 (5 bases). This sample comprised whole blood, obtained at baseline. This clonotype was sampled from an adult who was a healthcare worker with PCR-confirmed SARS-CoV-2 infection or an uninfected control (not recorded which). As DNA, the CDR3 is TGTGCCATCAGTCCGGGAAGCCACGAGCAGTACTTC. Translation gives CAISPGSHEQYF.